Presented here are 20 T cell receptor beta chains from one specimen sequenced in a study of blood T cell repertoires in COVID-19. Sequencing was performed with immunoSEQ multiplex PCR; in TCRdb, only in-frame clones are kept and a portion is missing. The table lists 150,000 to 200,000 clones, over 80% of them singletons. Sequencing was done on a sample of peripheral blood. These TCRs come from a woman aged 65 to 85 with acute or convalescent COVID-19.

This sequence joins TRBV6-5 and TRBJ2-1; 12 bases are a match to TRBD2. This CDR3 region has 15 residues. V lost 7 bases and J lost 8; bases outside the gene matches: 9. In germline, CDR1 is MNHEY, CDR2 SVGAGI. In nucleotides, the CDR3 is TGTGCCAGCAAACGACTAGCGGGAGTTCCGGATGAGCAGTTCTTC. Encoded protein: CASKRLAGVPDEQFF.

V and J are TRBV27 and TRBJ1-1; TRBD1 might be the D (5 bases). The CDR3 sequence is 15 residues long. The V end lost 0 bases, the J end lost 6 bases, and 14 bases lay between the germline ends. In germline, CDR1 is MNHEY, CDR2 SMNVEV (reference sequence). The CDR3 DNA reads as TGTGCCAGCAGTTTATCCCAGGGTGGGATCCCTGAAGCTTTCTTT. Translated, it gives CASSLSQGGIPEAFF.

The chain combines TRBV19 with TRBJ1-1; D possibly corresponds to TRBD1 (5 bases). Deletions cut 10 bases from V and 4 bases from J, with 10 bases between. Germline values: CDR1 LNHDA, CDR2 SQIVND (reference sequence). This CDR3 is 11 amino acids long. In nucleotides, the CDR3 is TGTGCCACTCTAGGGGTCACTGAAGCTTTCTTT. Translated, it gives CATLGVTEAFF.

V and J are TRBV18 and TRBJ1-1, with D possibly being TRBD1 (5 bases). This CDR3 has 17 amino acids. Germline V lookup: CDR1 KGHSH, CDR2 LQKENI. V was shortened by 1 base and J by 1 base, with 16 bases between the two germline ends. As DNA, the CDR3 is TGTGCCAGCTCACCACTGCAGGGTCCCCTTTCGAACACTGAAGCTTTCTTT. Its protein product is CASSPLQGPLSNTEAFF.

This chain connects TRBV19 to TRBJ1-5; no clear D. This CDR3 contains 14 residues. Trimming pared 1 base from V and 0 bases from J, leaving 4 bases between. CDR1 LNHDA and CDR2 SQIVND come from the germline V gene (reference sequence). CDR3 region: CASSIVRSNQPQHF. For the CDR3, the DNA is TGTGCCAGTAGTATAGTCCGTAGCAATCAGCCCCAGCATTTT.

V and J are TRBV29-1 and TRBJ2-3; 7 bases line up with TRBD2. This CDR3 spans 14 amino acids. The junction had 7 bases not matched to a gene; V was cut back by 5 bases and J by 2 bases. Germline CDR1 is SQVTM and CDR2 is ANQGSEA. The CDR3 DNA reads as TGCAGCGTTCGTGTCGGGACTACCACAGATACGCAGTATTTT. Translated: CSVRVGTTTDTQYF.

The chain couples TRBV6-6 to TRBJ2-5; D uncertain. From germline, CDR1 is MNHNY and CDR2 SVGAGI (reference sequence). Trimming pared 3 bases from V and 3 bases from J, leaving 5 bases between. CDR3 length: 12 residues. This CDR3 is CASSYNKETQYF. CDR3 coding DNA: TGTGCCAGCAGTTATAACAAAGAGACCCAGTACTTC.

The chain links TRBV5-4 to TRBJ1-2, with a possible D match to TRBD1 (5 bases). The germline V and J ends were trimmed by 1 base and 11 bases, with 12 bases remaining between them. The CDR3 runs to 12 residues. CDR1 is SGHNT, CDR2 YYREEE, per germline (reference sequence). The CDR3 region has the DNA TGTGCCAGCAGCTTGAGCGGGGGTAGTTACACCTTC. Translating it yields CASSLSGGSYTF.

The chain links TRBV5-4 to TRBJ2-7; 7 nucleotides agree with TRBD1. Germline V CDR1 and CDR2: SGHNT, YYREEE (reference sequence). The CDR3 is made up of 14 amino acids. The J segment lost 3 bases and the V segment lost 4 bases, leaving 7 bases of the junction unmatched. Here the CDR3 reads CASSADRESYEQYF. The CDR3 DNA follows: TGTGCCAGCAGCGCCGACAGGGAGAGCTACGAGCAGTACTTC. The whole variable domain, filled in from reference TRBV5-4 and TRBJ2-7, reads ETGVTQSPTHLIKTRGQQVTLRCSSQSGHNTVSWYQQALGQGPQFIFQYYREEENGRGNFPPRFSGLQFPNYSSELNVNALELDDSALYLCASSADRESYEQYFGPGTRLTVT.

The rearrangement uses TRBV4-3 and TRBJ2-7; 8 nucleotides line up with TRBD2. V shed 0 bases and J 3 bases; nucleotides not matched to a gene: 7. The CDR3 extends over 16 amino acids. Germline V lookup: CDR1 LGHNA, CDR2 YSLEER. CDR3: CASSQEEAGVSYEQYF. The CDR3 DNA sequence: TGCGCCAGCAGCCAAGAAGAAGCGGGAGTCAGCTACGAGCAGTACTTC.

This chain joins TRBV5-1 and TRBJ2-2, with 8 bases that match TRBD1. V was clipped by 5 bases and J by 1 base; unmatched bases: 16. The CDR3 is 19 amino acids. Germline CDR1 and CDR2: SGHRS and YFSETQ. CDR3 in amino acids: CASRDFRRGPSLNTGELFF. CDR3 sequence (DNA): TGCGCCAGCAGGGATTTCCGCAGGGGGCCAAGTTTGAACACCGGGGAGCTGTTTTTT.

The V call is TRBV19, the J call TRBJ1-6, with 10 bases lining up with TRBD1. V shed 6 bases and J 0 bases; nucleotides not matched to a gene: 5. Germline V gene data show CDR1 as LNHDA and CDR2 as SQIVND (reference sequence). The CDR3 is 17 amino acids. DNA for the CDR3: TGTGCCAGTAGACGCCGGACAGGGGGCTCCTATAATTCACCCCTCCACTTT. It specifies CASRRRTGGSYNSPLHF.

The V gene is TRBV7-6, the J gene TRBJ1-6; 7 nucleotides line up with TRBD1. J was trimmed by 3 bases and V by 5 bases; bases with no gene match: 7. There are 16 residues in the CDR3. CDR1 is SGHVS and CDR2 is FNYEAQ in the germline V gene. The CDR3 here is CASSAGTALYNSPLHF. CDR3 bases: TGTGCCAGCAGCGCCGGGACAGCACTCTATAATTCACCCCTCCACTTT.

The genes are TRBV12-3 or TRBV12-4 and TRBJ1-6; TRBD1 might be the D (6 bases). The V end was cut by 5 bases, the J end by 9 bases, with 11 bases between. The CDR3 is 13 amino acids. Written as DNA, the CDR3 is TGTGCCAGCAGTGGGGTAGGGGGTTCACCCCTCCACTTT. Translation gives CASSGVGGSPLHF.

This rearrangement joins TRBV2 to TRBJ2-7, with TRBD2 matching over 7 bases. There are 12 residues in the CDR3. CDR1 is SNHLY and CDR2 is FYNNEI in the germline V gene. The V segment lost 8 bases and the J segment 4 bases; nucleotides outside the gene matches: 5. CDR3 nucleotides: TGTGCCAGCGGTGGGGAGGGTTACGAGCAGTACTTC. It is translated as CASGGEGYEQYF. The full variable domain, with the rest looked up from reference TRBV2 and TRBJ2-7, is EPEVTQTPSHQVTQMGQEVILRCVPISNHLYFYWYRQILGQKVEFLVSFYNNEISEKSEIFDDQFSVERPDGSNFTLKIRSTKLEDSAMYFCASGGEGYEQYFGPGTRLTVT.

The chain carries TRBV28 and TRBJ1-1; TRBD1 agrees at 9 bases. Germline loops: CDR1 MDHEN, CDR2 SYDVKM. With V trimmed by 4 bases and J by 3 bases, 3 bases remained unmatched. This CDR3 region has 14 residues. The CDR3 region has the DNA TGTGCCAGCAGTTGGGGACAGGGAGACACTGAAGCTTTCTTT. Protein: CASSWGQGDTEAFF.

This clone is a singleton in its sample. The rearrangement uses TRBV19 and TRBJ1-1; possibly TRBD1 for D (6 bases). Germline V gene data show CDR1 as LNHDA and CDR2 as SQIVND (reference sequence). The CDR3 runs to 15 residues. The V and J ends lost 5 bases and 1 base respectively, with 14 bases between them. CDR3 region: CASSLEDRKNTEAFF. The CDR3 bases are TGTGCCAGTAGTCTTGAGGACAGAAAGAACACTGAAGCTTTCTTT. Based on the CDR3 plus reference TRBV19 and TRBJ1-1, the full variable domain is DGGITQSPKYLFRKEGQNVTLSCEQNLNHDAMYWYRQDPGQGLRLIYYSQIVNDFQKGDIAEGYSVSREKKESFPLTVTSAQKNPTAFYLCASSLEDRKNTEAFFGQGTRLTVV.

The CDR3 DNA reads TGTGCCAGCAGCCCTACAGGGGGCACCTTTAACTATGGCTACACCTTC. This sequence encodes CASSPTGGTFNYGYTF. This chain connects TRBV7-9 to TRBJ1-2, with 9 bases identical to TRBD1. V lost 5 bases and J lost 1; bases outside the gene matches: 8. This CDR3 is 16 amino acids long. The V gene's germline CDR1 is SEHNR and CDR2 FQNEAQ (reference sequence).

This clone was detected a few times. The CDR3 nucleotides are TGTGCCAGCAGACTGGACAGGGGCCTCTATGGCTACACCTTC. As protein: CASRLDRGLYGYTF. V and J are TRBV7-2 and TRBJ1-2, with 9 positions matching TRBD1. Germline CDR1 is SGHTA and CDR2 is FQGNSA. The CDR3 sequence is 14 residues long. After removal of 6 bases from V and 4 bases from J, the junction contained 6 bases not matched to a gene.

This chain joins TRBV5-1 and TRBJ2-5, with D possibly matching TRBD1 (5 bases). The CDR3 consists of 17 residues. The germline V gene has CDR1 SGHRS and CDR2 YFSETQ. Trimming pared 4 bases from V and 5 bases from J, leaving 24 bases between. CDR3 sequence: CASSLGTARAPGETQYF. The CDR3 DNA is TGCGCCAGCAGCCTGGGAACCGCCAGGGCCCCTGGGGAGACCCAGTACTTC. The whole variable domain, remainder taken from reference TRBV5-1 and TRBJ2-5, is KAGVTQTPRYLIKTRGQQVTLSCSPISGHRSVSWYQQTPGQGLQFLFEYFSETQRNKGNFPGRFSGRQFSNSRSEMNVSTLELGDSALYLCASSLGTARAPGETQYFGPGTRLLVL.